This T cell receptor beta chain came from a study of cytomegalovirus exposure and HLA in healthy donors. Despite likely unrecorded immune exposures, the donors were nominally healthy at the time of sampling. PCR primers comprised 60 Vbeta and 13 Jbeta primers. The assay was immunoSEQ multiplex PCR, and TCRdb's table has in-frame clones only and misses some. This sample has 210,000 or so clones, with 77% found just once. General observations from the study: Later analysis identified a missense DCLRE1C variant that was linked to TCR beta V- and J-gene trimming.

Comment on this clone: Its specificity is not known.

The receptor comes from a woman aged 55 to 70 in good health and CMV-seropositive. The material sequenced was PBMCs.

Here the CDR3 reads CASSLVGKGAPQHF. CDR3 DNA sequence: TGTGCCAGCAGTTTAGTGGGTAAAGGAGCGCCCCAGCATTTT. The chain is built from TRBV28 and TRBJ1-5; D is unclear. The CDR3 runs 14 residues. CDR1 and CDR2 from the germline V gene are MDHEN and SYDVKM. With 2 bases removed from V and 9 bases from J, the gap between germline ends came to 14 bases.